Presented here are 23 T cell receptor beta chains from one specimen sequenced in a study of vaccination and CD4 T cells after COVID-19. The sample's treatment: approximately 9-day PBMC culture with coronavirus spike peptide pools or control peptides (ViraFEST assay). CD4+ T cells that had been cultured provided DNA sequenced with the Oncomine TCR Beta short-read assay. TCRdb reprocessed the PCR reads via MiXCR and lists one record per CDR3 protein. The sample consists of approximately 14,000 distinct CDR3 sequences, over 60% of them appearing once. No antigen has been identified for these receptors. Specimen: CD4+ T cells from blood, cultured in vitro. These receptors came from a human donor who had recovered from COVID-19.

The chain employs TRBV20-1 and TRBJ2-1; 14 nucleotides line up with TRBD2. Looked up from germline, CDR1 is DFQATT and CDR2 is SNEGSKA (reference sequence). The CDR3 covers 16 residues. V gave up 6 bases and J gave up 4 bases; unmatched junction bases: 8. The CDR3 sequence is CSAQATSGRDYNEQFF. In DNA form, the CDR3 reads TGCAGTGCCCAGGCGACTAGCGGGAGGGATTACAATGAGCAGTTCTTC.

This clonotype was found once. The chain has TRBV6-5 and TRBJ2-2; weak D call: TRBD2 (5 bases). Germline loops: CDR1 MNHEY, CDR2 SVGAGI. V lost 2 bases, J lost 4 bases, and 14 bases lay in between. The CDR3 sequence is 16 residues long. The CDR3: CASSYRAQTITGELFF. The DNA for the CDR3 is TGTGCCAGCAGTTACCGGGCCCAGACTATCACCGGGGAGCTGTTTTTT.

The genes are TRBV7-2 and TRBJ1-5, with D perhaps TRBD1 (5 bases). Per germline, CDR1 SGHTA and CDR2 FQGNSA. With 4 bases removed from V and 5 bases from J, the gap between germline ends came to 9 bases. The CDR3 length is 13 residues. CDR3 residues: CASSWTTYQPQHF. The CDR3 DNA sequence: TGTGCCAGCAGCTGGACAACTTATCAGCCCCAGCATTTT.

This clonotype was recorded a few times. This chain connects TRBV15 to TRBJ1-1, with unresolved D. Trimming shortened V by 1 base and J by 0 bases, and 12 bases separated the two germline ends. This CDR3 has 16 residues. CDR1 and CDR2 from the germline V gene are LNHNV and YYDKDF (reference sequence). The CDR3, as DNA: TGTGCCACCAGCAGAGCGACGTTAGGGCTGAACACTGAAGCTTTCTTT. Translation: CATSRATLGLNTEAFF.

In this sample, this clonotype turned up a few times. The V call is TRBV20-1, the J call TRBJ1-3; maybe TRBD1 (5 bases). This CDR3 is 13 amino acids long. Trimming shortened V by 3 bases and J by 7 bases, and 13 bases separated the two germline ends. Germline CDR1 reads DFQATT; CDR2 reads SNEGSKA (reference sequence). CDR3 protein: CSARGERGNTIYF. As DNA, the CDR3 is TGCAGTGCTAGGGGGGAGCGGGGGAACACCATATATTTT.

The rearrangement links TRBV5-1 to TRBJ2-7; 11 bases match TRBD1. The V segment lost 1 base and the J segment 4 bases; nucleotides outside the gene matches: 4. Germline V gives CDR1 SGHRS, CDR2 YFSETQ. The CDR3 length is 15 residues. CDR3 sequence reads: CASSLNGDRGYEQYF. The CDR3 DNA follows: TGCGCCAGCAGCTTGAATGGGGACAGGGGGTACGAGCAGTACTTC.

The chain recombines TRBV9 with TRBJ1-2; a weak D match, TRBD1 (5 bases). Per the germline V gene, CDR1 is SGDLS and CDR2 is YYNGEE. The CDR3 runs to 15 residues. Trimming removed 3 bases at V and 7 bases at J, with 19 bases between. CDR3 DNA: TGTGCCAGCAGCGAGGGACGACTCCCCTGGCGTGGCTACACCTTC. This gives the protein CASSEGRLPWRGYTF. The full variable domain, completed using reference TRBV9 and TRBJ1-2, is DSGVTQTPKHLITATGQRVTLRCSPRSGDLSVYWYQQSLDQGLQFLIQYYNGEERAKGNILERFSAQQFPDLHSELNLSSLELGDSALYFCASSEGRLPWRGYTFGSGTRLTVV.

The V gene is TRBV5-4, the J gene TRBJ2-5; D ambiguous. V shed 0 bases and J shed 1 base, with 7 bases lying between them. The CDR3 sequence is 14 residues long. The germline gives CDR1 SGHNT, CDR2 YYREEE (reference sequence). DNA of the CDR3: TGTGCCAGCAGCTTGGAATGGCCCCAAGAGACCCAGTACTTC. Protein sequence: CASSLEWPQETQYF.

This clonotype is medium-sized (0.01 to 0.1%) by share. The chain combines TRBV5-1 with TRBJ2-5; 11 nucleotides agree with TRBD2. Germline V gene data show CDR1 as SGHRS and CDR2 as YFSETQ. V gave up 4 bases and J gave up 2 bases; unmatched junction bases: 7. There are 16 residues in the CDR3. Here the CDR3 DNA reads TGCGCCAGCAGCCCCGGGACTAGCGGCACTCAAGAGACCCAGTACTTC. Its protein is CASSPGTSGTQETQYF.

This chain joins TRBV10-1 and TRBJ2-2; TRBD2 is a possible D gene (5 bases). The germline V gene encodes CDR1 WNHNN and CDR2 SYGVQD (reference sequence). The CDR3 length is 14 residues. The V end was cut by 7 bases, the J end by 0 bases, with 9 bases between. The DNA of the CDR3 is TGCGCCAGCAAGCGGACTTCGAACACCGGGGAGCTGTTTTTT. As protein: CASKRTSNTGELFF.

The chain carries TRBV6-1 and TRBJ2-6; 12 bases align to TRBD2. With V trimmed by 7 bases and J by 1 base, 2 bases remained unmatched. Germline loops: CDR1 MNHNS, CDR2 SASEGT. CDR3 size: 16 residues. CDR3 in amino acids: CASILAGGSGANVLTF. In nucleotides, the CDR3 is TGTGCCAGCATCCTAGCGGGAGGGTCTGGGGCCAACGTCCTGACTTTC.

The chain uses TRBV7-9 and TRBJ2-3; the D gene is possibly TRBD2 (5 bases). Trimming left V 6 bases short and J 1 base short, with 20 bases between. The CDR3 runs 17 residues. CDR1 is SEHNR, CDR2 FQNEAQ, per germline (reference sequence). As DNA, the CDR3 is TGTGCCAGCAGTATTGGAGGACCGCTGCCGGGCACAGATACGCAGTATTTT. It yields the protein CASSIGGPLPGTDTQYF.

The chain joins TRBV20-1 to TRBJ2-3, with 12 bases matching TRBD2. V lost 5 bases to trimming and J lost 5 bases; unmatched junction nucleotides: 11. The CDR3 spans 16 residues. Germline CDR1 reads DFQATT; CDR2 reads SNEGSKA (reference sequence). In DNA, the CDR3 is TGCAGTGCTGGACCAGCTAGCGGGAGGGGGGGAGATACGCAGTATTTT. This translates into CSAGPASGRGGDTQYF.

This clonotype was recorded only once. CDR3 protein: CASSLREFSNQPQHF. The CDR3 nucleotides are TGTGCCAGCAGCTTACGGGAGTTTAGCAATCAGCCCCAGCATTTT. The chain joins TRBV7-8 to TRBJ1-5; no clear D. With 2 bases removed from V and 0 bases from J, the gap between germline ends came to 8 bases. Germline V CDR1 and CDR2: SGHVS, FQNEAQ. The length of the CDR3 is 15 residues.

The V call is TRBV30, the J call TRBJ2-5; 7 bases line up with TRBD1. Germline loops: CDR1 GTSNPN, CDR2 SVGIG (reference sequence). The CDR3 is made up of 13 amino acids. V trimming: 1 base; J trimming: 4 bases; junction bases outside the gene matches: 3. The CDR3 region has the DNA TGTGCCTGGAGTGCGGGACAGCCAGAGACCCAGTACTTC. Its translation is CAWSAGQPETQYF.

This clonotype has just a few counts. The J gene is TRBJ1-2, the V gene TRBV7-2, with 7 bases lining up with TRBD1. CDR1 SGHTA and CDR2 FQGNSA come from the germline V gene. The CDR3 length is 14 residues. V lost 8 bases to trimming and J lost 7 bases; unmatched junction nucleotides: 13. The CDR3 DNA reads TGTGCCAGCGGCAGGGGGTCGGCTATTGGTGGCTACACCTTC. It yields the protein CASGRGSAIGGYTF.

The J gene is TRBJ1-4, the V gene TRBV6-1; tentative D call: TRBD1 (5 bases). CDR1 and CDR2 from the germline V gene are MNHNS and SASEGT. V lost 10 bases and J lost 0, with 9 bases in between. CDR3 size: 13 residues. CDR3 bases: TGTGCCATCGGGGCAGCAACTAATGAAAAACTGTTTTTT. It yields the protein CAIGAATNEKLFF.

The CDR3 coding sequence is TGCGCCAGCAGCCAGGACAGGGGCGGGGAGACCCAGTACTTC. It translates to CASSQDRGGETQYF. The V and J genes are TRBV4-1 and TRBJ2-5; 9 bases are shared with TRBD1. The V and J ends lost 3 bases and 5 bases, in that order; junction bases with no gene match: 4. CDR1 is MGHRA and CDR2 is YSYEKL in the germline V gene. The length of the CDR3 is 14 residues.

The chain combines TRBV11-2 with TRBJ1-2; the D is unclear. This CDR3 spans 16 amino acids. The V and J ends lost 1 base and 4 bases respectively, with 16 bases between them. CDR1 and CDR2 from the germline V gene are SGHAT and FQNNGV. CDR3 in DNA: TGTGCCAGCAGCTTAGCCGGGGTAGCAGGATTCTATGGCTACACCTTC. Translating it yields CASSLAGVAGFYGYTF.

This chain connects TRBV20-1 to TRBJ1-5, with 9 bases that match TRBD1. The J segment lost 6 bases and the V segment lost 6 bases, leaving 6 bases of the junction unmatched. The CDR3 is made up of 13 amino acids. The V gene's germline CDR1 is DFQATT and CDR2 SNEGSKA (reference sequence). In nucleotides, the CDR3 is TGCAGTGCCGAGGGACAGGGCCCTCAGCCCCAGCATTTT. Protein: CSAEGQGPQPQHF.

The chain employs TRBV7-2 and TRBJ2-2; D tentatively fits TRBD1 or TRBD2 (5 bases each). Per the germline V gene, CDR1 is SGHTA and CDR2 is FQGNSA. The germline V and J ends were trimmed by 2 bases and 6 bases, with 13 bases remaining between them. The CDR3 is 15 residues long. The CDR3 DNA sequence: TGTGCCAGCAGCTTAATGGGGGTAGGCTCCGGGGAGCTGTTTTTT. This gives the protein CASSLMGVGSGELFF. Full variable domain (outside the CDR3, taken from reference TRBV7-2 and TRBJ2-2): GAGVSQSPSNKVTEKGKDVELRCDPISGHTALYWYRQSLGQGLEFLIYFQGNSAPDKSGLPSDRFSAERTGGSVSTLTIQRTQQEDSAVYLCASSLMGVGSGELFFGEGSRLTVL.

CDR3 DNA: TGTGCCAGCAGCAACCAGAGAGGAGCAGGGGAGGGCATTCAGTACTTC. This gives the protein CASSNQRGAGEGIQYF. The rearrangement uses TRBV6-1 and TRBJ2-4, with D possibly matching TRBD2 (7 bases). Germline CDR1 and CDR2: MNHNS and SASEGT. Trimming took off 6 bases at V and 9 bases at J, with 24 bases between the two ends. The CDR3 extends over 16 amino acids.

This clonotype has a handful of counts. The chain combines TRBV7-9 with TRBJ1-2; TRBD1 matches 10 bases. J was trimmed by 7 bases and V by 5 bases; bases with no gene match: 4. The CDR3 loop spans 13 amino acids. Germline V gene sequence: CDR1 SEHNR, CDR2 FQNEAQ (reference sequence). The CDR3 DNA is TGTGCCAGCAGCACCGGGACAGGGGCTGGCTACACCTTC. Encoded protein: CASSTGTGAGYTF. Looking up the rest from reference TRBV7-9 and TRBJ1-2 gives the full variable domain: DTGVSQNPRHKITKRGQNVTFRCDPISEHNRLYWYRQTLGQGPEFLTYFQNEAQLEKSRLLSDRFSAERPKGSFSTLEIQRTEQGDSAMYLCASSTGTGAGYTFGSGTRLTVV.